These T cell receptor beta chains were read from a single sample in a study of cytomegalovirus exposure and HLA in healthy donors. The assay was immunoSEQ multiplex PCR, and TCRdb's table has in-frame clones only and misses some. The repertoire has 200,000 or so clones, over 75% of them found once; the top ten carry 0.2% to 0.3%. Sequenced input: PBMCs. The receptor set was obtained from a girl younger than two in good health and CMV-seronegative. CDR3s include the opening cysteine and the closing phenylalanine or tryptophan. D genes are given only for firm matches. Size tells how often a clone was seen (once, few, many) or the class of an expanded clone, and some rows leave it out.

abundance | j_gene | v_gene | d_gene | CDR3aa | CDR3nt
- | TRBJ2-2 | TRBV5-6 | TRBD1 | CASSLQGNVTGELFF | TGTGCCAGCAGCTTACAGGGGAACGTTACCGGGGAGCTGTTTTTT
- | TRBJ1-6 | TRBV6-5 | - | CASSYSTYNSPLHF | TGTGCCAGCAGTTACTCGACATATAATTCACCCCTCCACTTT
- | TRBJ2-2 | TRBV4-2 | TRBD2 | CASSPGTRDGELFF | TGTGCCAGCAGCCCCGGGACTAGGGACGGGGAGCTGTTTTTT
- | TRBJ1-1 | TRBV27 | TRBD1 | CASSFQGGTEAFF | TGTGCCAGCAGTTTTCAGGGGGGAACTGAAGCTTTCTTT
- | TRBJ1-3 | TRBV2 | TRBD1 | CASGGDRVTLGNTIYF | TGTGCCAGCGGAGGGGACAGGGTAACGCTTGGAAACACCATATATTTT
- | TRBJ2-7 | TRBV4-1 | - | CASSQDREWGYEQYF | TGCGCCAGCAGCCAAGATCGGGAATGGGGTTACGAGCAGTACTTC
- | TRBJ2-1 | TRBV7-3 | TRBD2 | CASSFVAGGRLGNEQFF | TGTGCCAGCAGCTTTGTAGCGGGAGGGAGACTAGGCAATGAGCAGTTCTTC
- | TRBJ2-3 | TRBV5-1 | - | CASRNEGDTQYF | TGCGCCAGCAGAAACGAGGGAGATACGCAGTATTTT
- | TRBJ2-7 | TRBV23-1 | TRBD1 | CANIPPTRPGQMIQLASYEQYF | TGCGCCAACATTCCGCCAACAAGACCGGGACAGATGATTCAGTTGGCCTCCTACGAGCAGTACTTC
- | TRBJ2-7 | TRBV20-1 | - | CSASSLAKYF | TGCAGTGCTAGTTCATTAGCGAAATACTTC
few | TRBJ1-2 | TRBV11-2 | - | CASSLDSYYGYTF | TGTGCCAGCAGCTTAGACTCTTACTATGGCTACACCTTC
- | TRBJ2-7 | TRBV4-1 | - | CASSQDPPSGEQYF | TGCGCCAGCAGCCAAGACCCCCCCTCGGGCGAGCAGTACTTC
- | TRBJ1-2 | TRBV9 | TRBD1 | CASSDRGGYTF | TGTGCCAGCAGCGACAGGGGTGGCTACACCTTC
- | TRBJ2-7 | TRBV11-1 | TRBD2 | CASSRAGGDYEQYF | TGTGCCAGCAGCCGCGCGGGGGGCGACTACGAGCAGTACTTC
- | TRBJ2-2 | TRBV11-2 | TRBD2 | CASSPLKAGGNTGELFF | TGTGCCAGCAGCCCCCTAAAAGCGGGGGGAAACACCGGGGAGCTGTTTTTT
once | TRBJ2-3 | TRBV30 | - | CAWSSNRQGTDTQYF | TGTGCCTGGAGCAGCAACCGACAGGGCACAGATACGCAGTATTTT
- | TRBJ2-3 | TRBV5-1 | TRBD2 | CASSLGTSGSYGTDTQYF | TGCGCCAGCAGCTTAGGGACTAGCGGGAGTTATGGCACAGATACGCAGTATTTT
few | TRBJ2-1 | TRBV30 | TRBD2 | CAWSEVAGSSYNEQFF | TGTGCCTGGAGTGAGGTAGCGGGGAGCTCCTACAATGAGCAGTTCTTC
- | TRBJ1-6 | TRBV27 | - | CASSGLGGHMSSYNSPLHF | TGTGCCAGCAGTGGCCTTGGGGGACACATGAGCTCCTATAATTCACCCCTCCACTTT
- | TRBJ1-5 | TRBV6-1 | TRBD1 | CASSEGLTGARQPQHF | TGTGCCAGCAGTGAAGGTCTTACAGGGGCGAGGCAGCCCCAGCATTTT
- | TRBJ1-1 | TRBV30 | - | CAWSGGRGGYTEAFF | TGTGCCTGGAGTGGGGGGCGGGGGGGGTACACTGAAGCTTTCTTT
- | TRBJ2-6 | TRBV5-1 | TRBD1 | CASRIQGDRGSGANVLTF | TGCGCCAGCAGGATACAGGGGGACAGGGGGTCTGGGGCCAACGTCCTGACTTTC
- | TRBJ2-7 | TRBV4-3 | TRBD1 | CASSQDRRQGDEQYF | TGCGCCAGCAGCCAAGATCGGAGGCAGGGGGACGAGCAGTACTTC
- | TRBJ2-7 | TRBV30 | TRBD1 | CAWTTGTGVHEQYF | TGTGCCTGGACCACCGGGACAGGGGTGCACGAGCAGTACTTC
- | TRBJ1-1 | TRBV27 | TRBD1 | CASSLQGAEAFF | TGTGCCAGCAGTTTACAGGGGGCTGAAGCTTTCTTT
- | TRBJ2-3 | TRBV15 | TRBD2 | CATSRVAGAITDTQYF | TGTGCCACCAGCAGAGTAGCGGGGGCCATCACAGATACGCAGTATTTT
few | TRBJ1-2 | TRBV7-2 | TRBD1 | CASSDRVHGYTF | TGTGCCAGCAGCGACAGGGTCCATGGCTACACCTTC
- | TRBJ1-1 | TRBV28 | - | CASTRTGIEAFF | TGTGCCAGCACTCGAACAGGGATTGAAGCTTTCTTT
- | TRBJ2-1 | TRBV5-5 | - | CASSLQDNEQFF | TGTGCCAGCAGCTTGCAGGACAATGAGCAGTTCTTC
once | TRBJ2-3 | TRBV29-1 | - | CSVVVAGKSDTQYF | TGCAGCGTTGTAGTTGCGGGAAAATCAGATACGCAGTATTTT
- | TRBJ1-1 | TRBV20-1 | - | CSADRNVAFF | TGCAGTGCTGACAGGAACGTGGCTTTCTTT
- | TRBJ2-2 | TRBV15 | TRBD2 | CATSRGAGGNAGELFF | TGTGCCACCAGCAGAGGGGCCGGGGGGAACGCCGGGGAGCTGTTTTTT
- | TRBJ2-3 | TRBV27 | - | CASSFRGGTDTQYF | TGTGCCAGCAGTTTTAGGGGTGGCACAGATACGCAGTATTTT
- | TRBJ2-5 | TRBV30 | - | CAWSVINGGKYF | TGTGCCTGGAGTGTGATCAACGGCGGGAAGTACTTC
- | TRBJ1-2 | TRBV5-1 | - | CASSLGAGAGYTF | TGCGCCAGCAGCTTGGGCGCGGGGGCTGGCTACACCTTC
- | TRBJ2-7 | TRBV4-2 | TRBD2 | CASSPSRGLAAYEQYF | TGTGCCAGCAGCCCTAGCAGGGGACTAGCGGCGTACGAGCAGTACTTC
- | TRBJ2-5 | TRBV2 | TRBD2 | CASSDAGGPSVQETQYF | TGTGCCAGCAGTGATGCGGGGGGGCCCAGTGTCCAAGAGACCCAGTACTTC
- | TRBJ1-2 | TRBV25-1 | TRBD1 | CASSNTGDYYGYTF | TGTGCCAGCAGTAATACAGGGGACTACTATGGCTACACCTTC
- | TRBJ2-5 | TRBV7-6 | TRBD2 | CASSPTGTRSRQETQYF | TGTGCCAGCAGCCCTACCGGGACTAGGAGTCGGCAAGAGACCCAGTACTTC
- | TRBJ1-1 | TRBV7-2 | TRBD1 | CASSSDRDTEAFF | TGTGCCAGCAGCTCGGACAGGGACACTGAAGCTTTCTTT
- | TRBJ2-3 | TRBV5-1 | TRBD2 | CASSWLAGARGVTDTQYF | TGCGCCAGCAGCTGGCTAGCGGGGGCCAGGGGGGTCACAGATACGCAGTATTTT
- | TRBJ2-7 | TRBV19 | TRBD1 | CASSLGQGPREQYF | TGTGCCAGTAGTCTAGGACAGGGGCCCCGCGAGCAGTACTTC
- | TRBJ2-7 | TRBV29-1 | TRBD2 | CSVSPGTSDCEQYF | TGCAGCGTTTCGCCCGGGACTAGCGACTGCGAGCAGTACTTC
- | TRBJ2-7 | TRBV25-1 | - | CASTPRTDGDEQYF | TGTGCCAGCACACCTCGGACAGATGGAGACGAGCAGTACTTC
- | TRBJ2-2 | TRBV7-3 | - | CASSLVFPPGGELFF | TGTGCCAGCAGCTTAGTCTTCCCTCCGGGCGGGGAGCTGTTTTTT
few | TRBJ2-7 | TRBV18 | TRBD2 | CASSPSGTGTTSYEQYF | TGTGCCAGCTCACCCTCAGGGACCGGGACTACCTCCTACGAGCAGTACTTC
- | TRBJ1-2 | TRBV5-1 | - | CASSLVQGYGYTF | TGCGCCAGCAGCTTGGTACAGGGATATGGCTACACCTTC
- | TRBJ2-7 | TRBV7-6 | - | CASSLTRFHEQYF | TGTGCCAGCAGCTTGACAAGGTTCCACGAGCAGTACTTC
- | TRBJ2-2 | TRBV5-6 | TRBD1 | CASSVFAGQGNTGELFF | TGTGCCAGCAGCGTCTTCGCCGGACAGGGTAACACCGGGGAGCTGTTTTTT
- | TRBJ1-3 | TRBV7-9 | - | CASSLGENSAGNTIYF | TGTGCCAGCAGCTTAGGAGAAAATTCCGCTGGAAACACCATATATTTT
- | TRBJ2-1 | TRBV20-1 | - | CSANDRGQFF | TGCAGTGCTAATGACCGGGGACAGTTCTTC
- | TRBJ1-4 | TRBV19 | TRBD1 | CASSIGTAANEKLFF | TGTGCCAGTAGTATTGGGACAGCAGCTAATGAAAAACTGTTTTTT
- | TRBJ1-1 | TRBV19 | TRBD1 | CASTATGGDTEAFF | TGTGCCAGTACCGCGACAGGGGGAGACACTGAAGCTTTCTTT
- | TRBJ2-2 | TRBV29-1 | TRBD2 | CSVEKRLAGTGELFF | TGCAGCGTAGAAAAACGACTAGCGGGAACCGGGGAGCTGTTTTTT